These 10 T cell receptor beta chains share one sample of origin, sequenced in a study of CD8 T cells in ankylosing spondylitis. A single record per CDR3 protein comes from TCRdb applying MiXCR to the 5' RACE reads. The sample records 150,000 to 200,000 distinct CDR3 sequences, around a tenth being singletons. The sequencing sample was made of blood, either unsorted or a sorted T cell fraction (not recorded which). The source of these receptors is a male donor with ankylosing spondylitis or in good health (not recorded which).

The table lists this clonotype with many counts. J is TRBJ2-2 and V is TRBV7-9, with 11 bases matching TRBD1. The CDR3 is made up of 15 amino acids. Trimming at V came to 4 bases and at J to 4 bases, leaving 2 bases not matched to a gene. Germline V gene sequence: CDR1 SEHNR, CDR2 FQNEAQ (reference sequence). The CDR3 region has the DNA TGTGCCAGCAGCTCCGGGACAGGGGGCACCGGGGAGCTGTTTTTT. Translated, it gives CASSSGTGGTGELFF.

This clonotype was seen at least ten times. This rearrangement joins TRBV20-1 to TRBJ1-5; the match to TRBD1 covers 9 bases. The CDR3 is 20 residues long. Germline lookup yields CDR1 DFQATT and CDR2 SNEGSKA (reference sequence). The J segment lost 5 bases and the V segment lost 0 bases, leaving 20 bases of the junction unmatched. The CDR3 region has the DNA TGCAGTGCTAGAGATCTCAGGGAGACAGGGGGGAATCAAGCGGATCAGCCCCAGCATTTT. Translation gives CSARDLRETGGNQADQPQHF.

This clonotype was recorded at least ten times. This CDR3 reads CASSLGSGIVSGANVLTF. The CDR3, as DNA: TGCGCCAGCAGCTTGGGGTCAGGCATTGTTTCTGGGGCCAACGTCCTGACTTTC. The genes are TRBV5-1 and TRBJ2-6; D is undetermined. Germline V CDR1 and CDR2: SGHRS, YFSETQ. V gave up 0 bases and J gave up 1 base, with 14 bases separating them. This CDR3 comprises 18 residues. Variable domain in full (rest from reference TRBV5-1 and TRBJ2-6): KAGVTQTPRYLIKTRGQQVTLSCSPISGHRSVSWYQQTPGQGLQFLFEYFSETQRNKGNFPGRFSGRQFSNSRSEMNVSTLELGDSALYLCASSLGSGIVSGANVLTFGAGSRLTVL.

This clonotype was detected many times. The chain is built from TRBV29-1 and TRBJ2-2; D is possibly TRBD2 (6 bases). The CDR3 length is 17 residues. V shed 3 bases and J shed 0 bases, with 17 bases lying between them. Germline CDR1 SQVTM, CDR2 ANQGSEA. CDR3 sequence reads: CSVEEEGRTTNTGELFF. The DNA for the CDR3 is TGCAGCGTTGAGGAGGAGGGACGTACAACGAACACCGGGGAGCTGTTTTTT.

This clonotype was counted ten times or more. The gene calls are TRBV12-3 or TRBV12-4 and TRBJ2-7; TRBD1 is a possible D gene (5 bases). The CDR3 is 12 residues long. V was cut by 3 bases and J by 3 bases, with 6 bases left in between. CDR3 nucleotides: TGTGCCAGCAGTTTCCAGGGCTACGAGCAGTACTTC. It specifies CASSFQGYEQYF.

There are many counts of this clonotype. This chain connects TRBV5-1 to TRBJ1-1; 9 nucleotides line up with TRBD1. The V and J ends lost 4 bases and 4 bases, in that order; junction bases with no gene match: 5. The CDR3 loop spans 14 amino acids. Per the germline V gene, CDR1 is SGHRS and CDR2 is YFSETQ. DNA for the CDR3: TGCGCCAGCAGCATGGACAGGGGCCGCACTGAAGCTTTCTTT. Residues: CASSMDRGRTEAFF.

The chain carries TRBV7-2 and TRBJ2-5; TRBD1 matches 9 bases. The CDR3 is 15 residues long. Germline V gene lookup returns CDR1 SGHTA and CDR2 FQGNSA. Trimming removed 0 bases from V and 4 bases from J; junction bases left unmatched: 3. In DNA form, the CDR3 reads TGTGCCAGCAGCTTAGCGATGGACAGGGGAGAGACCCAGTACTTC. It encodes CASSLAMDRGETQYF.

The sample holds a few counts of this clonotype. The gene calls are TRBV6-1 and TRBJ2-2; 8 bases are shared with TRBD2. Germline CDR1 MNHNS, CDR2 SASEGT. The V segment lost 6 bases and the J segment 0 bases; nucleotides outside the gene matches: 12. This CDR3 contains 18 residues. Here the CDR3 reads CASRPALWGLANTGELFF. CDR3 DNA sequence: TGTGCCAGCAGGCCGGCCCTGTGGGGACTAGCGAACACCGGGGAGCTGTTTTTT.

This clonotype was seen ten or more times. The CDR3, as DNA: TGTGCCAGCAGTTCAGCGGGACACTCTGGAAACACCATATATTTT. Protein: CASSSAGHSGNTIYF. The V and J genes are TRBV12-3 or TRBV12-4 and TRBJ1-3; possible D gene TRBD1, 6 bases. The V and J ends lost 4 bases and 0 bases respectively, with 10 bases between them. The CDR3 runs to 15 residues.

This clonotype has ten or more counts. J is TRBJ1-1 and V is TRBV5-1; D is undetermined. The CDR3 consists of 16 residues. Germline V gene lookup returns CDR1 SGHRS and CDR2 YFSETQ. The V end was cut by 3 bases, the J end by 3 bases, with 18 bases between. CDR3 sequence: CASSSTLTARDTEAFF. The CDR3 nucleotides are TGCGCCAGCAGCTCTACCTTGACGGCCCGTGACACTGAAGCTTTCTTT.